These 31 T cell receptor beta chains share one sample of origin, sequenced in a study of blood T cells in healthy people across ages. For the second PCR, which ran for roughly 7 to 11 cycles, a sample-barcoded 5' primer and a J-beta primer mix were used. MiXCR, applied by TCRdb to the 5' RACE reads, yields one record per CDR3 protein. The sample lists approximately 760,000 distinct CDR3 sequences; about 25% were seen once. These sequences were also reported in another study, on T cells of mothers and their children.

The material sequenced was blood. All receptors come from a boy aged 5-17 years in good health.

The sample holds a few counts of this clonotype. V is TRBV15 and J is TRBJ2-1; 7 bases map to TRBD1. CDR1 LNHNV and CDR2 YYDKDF come from the germline V gene (reference sequence). V lost 8 bases and J lost 7; bases outside the gene matches: 5. The CDR3 totals 12 residues. CDR3 in amino acids: CATGLTGNEQFF. The CDR3 DNA reads TGTGCCACCGGCCTGACAGGGAATGAGCAGTTCTTC.

The rearrangement links TRBV4-1 to TRBJ1-4, with TRBD1 matching over 7 bases. CDR1 is MGHRA and CDR2 is YSYEKL in the germline V gene. The CDR3 is made up of 15 amino acids. V lost 4 bases, J lost 5 bases, and 7 bases stayed unmatched. The CDR3 loop reads CASSLLTGLNEKLFF. The CDR3 region has the DNA TGCGCCAGCAGCCTTTTGACAGGGTTGAATGAAAAACTGTTTTTT.

This chain joins TRBV6-5 and TRBJ2-5, with 7 bases aligning to TRBD2. The J call is in doubt because the DNA end fits TRBJ2-1 better. From germline, CDR1 is MNHEY and CDR2 SVGAGI. The CDR3 is 15 residues long. The CDR3 DNA sequence: TGTGCCAGCAGTTATGGAGGGAGGGCCGAGGATGAGCAGTTCTTC. Translation: CASSYGGRAEDEQFF.

The chain couples TRBV5-1 to TRBJ2-3; 16 bases map to TRBD2. The CDR3 runs to 19 residues. With V trimmed by 4 bases and J by 5 bases, 13 bases remained unmatched. Germline CDR1 is SGHRS and CDR2 is YFSETQ. The CDR3 protein is CASSTASGTSGRAGDTQYF. The CDR3 nucleotides are TGCGCCAGCAGCACTGCATCCGGGACTAGCGGGAGGGCCGGAGATACGCAGTATTTT.

V and J are TRBV7-2 and TRBJ2-7, with D tentatively TRBD2 (6 bases). Trimming shortened V by 5 bases and J by 3 bases, and 20 bases separated the two germline ends. The CDR3 consists of 16 residues. CDR1 SGHTA and CDR2 FQGNSA come from the germline V gene. CDR3 region: CASSHWGVGLDYEQYF. The CDR3 DNA sequence: TGTGCCAGCAGCCACTGGGGTGTGGGACTTGACTACGAGCAGTACTTC.

This chain uses TRBV14 with TRBJ2-7; 8 positions agree with TRBD1. CDR3 length: 16 residues. Germline V gene sequence: CDR1 SGHDN, CDR2 FVKESK. V gave up 0 bases and J gave up 2 bases; unmatched junction bases: 6. CDR3 sequence (DNA): TGTGCCAGCAGCCAAGACCAGGGGGCCGGGGCCTACGAGCAGTACTTC. It is translated as CASSQDQGAGAYEQYF.

In this sample, this clonotype turned up a few times. The V and J genes are TRBV28 and TRBJ2-5; possibly TRBD1 for D (6 bases). Near its end, the DNA agrees better with TRBJ2-7, so the J call may be wrong. Germline V gene sequence: CDR1 MDHEN, CDR2 SYDVKM. The CDR3 runs 13 residues. The CDR3 bases are TGTGCCAGCACAAGGACAGCAAGCTACGAGCAGTACTTC. It translates to CASTRTASYEQYF.

The rearrangement uses TRBV2 and TRBJ2-1; perhaps TRBD2 as D (5 bases). This CDR3 comprises 14 residues. Germline V gene sequence: CDR1 SNHLY, CDR2 FYNNEI. The V gene lost 4 bases and the J gene lost 0 bases, with 7 bases spanning the gap. CDR3 coding DNA: TGTGCCAGCAGTGTAGCGAGCTCCTACAATGAGCAGTTCTTC. Protein product: CASSVASSYNEQFF. Supplemented by reference TRBV2 and TRBJ2-1, the full variable domain reads EPEVTQTPSHQVTQMGQEVILRCVPISNHLYFYWYRQILGQKVEFLVSFYNNEISEKSEIFDDQFSVERPDGSNFTLKIRSTKLEDSAMYFCASSVASSYNEQFFGPGTRLTVL.

This rearrangement joins TRBV29-1 to TRBJ1-5; 10 nucleotides align to TRBD1. The CDR3 consists of 14 residues. The trim removed 4 bases at V and 6 bases at J, leaving 6 bases unmatched. Per germline, CDR1 SQVTM and CDR2 ANQGSEA. The CDR3 region has the DNA TGCAGCGTTGGTGACAGGGGGCCTGGTCAGCCCCAGCATTTT. Amino acids: CSVGDRGPGQPQHF.

This chain connects TRBV5-5 to TRBJ2-1, with 7 bases identical to TRBD1. Per germline, CDR1 SGHKS and CDR2 YYEKEE (reference sequence). Trimming at V came to 4 bases and at J to 0 bases, leaving 7 bases not matched to a gene. The CDR3 extends over 16 amino acids. CDR3 loop: CASSPTGTDSYNEQFF. CDR3 bases: TGTGCCAGCAGCCCGACCGGGACAGACTCCTACAATGAGCAGTTCTTC.

This chain joins TRBV19 and TRBJ2-7; D might be TRBD2 (6 bases). The CDR3 covers 13 residues. Trimming removed 10 bases from V and 3 bases from J, with 16 bases in between. The germline V gene encodes CDR1 LNHDA and CDR2 SQIVND (reference sequence). The CDR3 sequence: CATSEGGDYEQYF. CDR3 nucleotide sequence: TGTGCCACTAGCGAAGGAGGGGACTACGAGCAGTACTTC.

The chain couples TRBV20-1 to TRBJ2-1, with TRBD2 identical over 11 bases. This CDR3 has 14 amino acids. From germline, CDR1 is DFQATT and CDR2 SNEGSKA (reference sequence). With V trimmed by 6 bases and J by 7 bases, 8 bases remained unmatched. The DNA for the CDR3 is TGCAGTGCCACCTTGACTAGCGGGGAGAATGAGCAGTTCTTC. The encoded protein is CSATLTSGENEQFF.

This clonotype was recorded a few times. The CDR3 bases are TGTGCCAGCACCCCAAGGTTGGGCTCTGGAAACACCATATATTTT. As protein: CASTPRLGSGNTIYF. J is TRBJ1-3 and V is TRBV7-2; D is undetermined. The CDR3 extends over 15 amino acids. The V and J ends lost 7 bases and 0 bases respectively, with 13 bases between them. CDR1 is SGHTA, CDR2 FQGNSA, per germline.

This clonotype was found a few times. This chain joins TRBV6-1 and TRBJ2-1, with 12 bases identical to TRBD2. The CDR3 extends over 17 amino acids. Per germline, CDR1 MNHNS and CDR2 SASEGT. V lost 3 bases to trimming and J lost 7 bases; unmatched junction nucleotides: 10. The CDR3 nucleotides are TGTGCCAGCAGTGATATCGCTAGCGGGAGGGGTCGGAATGAGCAGTTCTTC. Protein product: CASSDIASGRGRNEQFF.

The chain recombines TRBV7-9 with TRBJ1-4; a possible D gene is TRBD1 (6 bases). With 5 bases removed from V and 7 bases from J, the gap between germline ends came to 17 bases. Germline CDR1 and CDR2: SEHNR and FQNEAQ (reference sequence). This CDR3 contains 15 residues. The CDR3 protein is CASSATGWDVEKLFF. The CDR3, as DNA: TGTGCCAGCAGCGCAACAGGGTGGGATGTTGAAAAACTGTTTTTT.

V gene TRBV29-1 combines with J gene TRBJ2-5; 7 nucleotides align to TRBD2. The end of the DNA fits TRBJ2-7 better, so the J call may be wrong. Germline V lookup: CDR1 SQVTM, CDR2 ANQGSEA. CDR3 length: 15 amino acids. The CDR3 region is CSVESSGTIPYEQYF. CDR3 bases: TGCAGCGTTGAATCCTCCGGGACTATACCCTACGAGCAGTACTTC.

This clonotype showed up just a few times. This sequence joins TRBV2 and TRBJ2-1; D tentatively fits TRBD1 or TRBD2 (5 bases each). Per germline, CDR1 SNHLY and CDR2 FYNNEI. This CDR3 spans 15 amino acids. Trimming left V 3 bases short and J 5 bases short, with 14 bases between. CDR3 bases: TGTGCCAGCAGTGAGAGCCCGGGGCAAAACAATGAGCAGTTCTTC. Translated: CASSESPGQNNEQFF.

The chain joins TRBV20-1 to TRBJ2-2; no firm D call. Germline V CDR1 and CDR2: DFQATT, SNEGSKA (reference sequence). Trimming left V 0 bases short and J 6 bases short, with 20 bases between. This CDR3 comprises 17 residues. The CDR3 sequence is CSARDPTGMNGAGELFF. The CDR3 DNA reads as TGCAGTGCTAGAGATCCCACGGGCATGAATGGGGCCGGGGAGCTGTTTTTT.

V usage is TRBV24-1 and J usage is TRBJ2-1, with 11 positions matching TRBD2. CDR3 length: 17 residues. V dropped 3 bases and J dropped 5; count of bases not matched to a gene: 8. Germline V CDR1 and CDR2: KGHDR, SFDVKD. DNA for the CDR3: TGTGCCACCAGTGATCCCGCTACTAGCGGGAGAGACAATGAGCAGTTCTTC. This sequence encodes CATSDPATSGRDNEQFF.

The J gene is TRBJ1-5, the V gene TRBV7-9; no clear D. CDR1 is SEHNR, CDR2 FQNEAQ, per germline (reference sequence). The CDR3 has 13 residues. Trimming shortened V by 3 bases and J by 3 bases, and 6 bases separated the two germline ends. The CDR3 DNA follows: TGTGCCAGCAGCTTTGGCAACAATCAGCCCCAGCATTTT. Translation gives CASSFGNNQPQHF. The full variable domain, completed using reference TRBV7-9 and TRBJ1-5, is DTGVSQNPRHKITKRGQNVTFRCDPISEHNRLYWYRQTLGQGPEFLTYFQNEAQLEKSRLLSDRFSAERPKGSFSTLEIQRTEQGDSAMYLCASSFGNNQPQHFGDGTRLSIL.

This clonotype has only a few counts. The chain uses TRBV4-1 and TRBJ2-5; TRBD2 aligns across 13 bases. Germline V CDR1 and CDR2: MGHRA, YSYEKL. Germline trimming cut 2 bases from V and 4 bases from J; bases unmatched to any gene: 4. The CDR3 has 16 amino acids. The CDR3 DNA reads as TGCGCCAGCAGCCAAACACTAGCGGGAGGGCCAGAGACCCAGTACTTC. It specifies CASSQTLAGGPETQYF.

This clonotype occurred a few times. V gene TRBV7-6 combines with J gene TRBJ2-1; 7 nucleotides align to TRBD2. Trimming at V came to 5 bases and at J to 4 bases, leaving 8 bases not matched to a gene. Germline V CDR1 and CDR2: SGHVS, FNYEAQ. CDR3 length: 15 residues. DNA of the CDR3: TGTGCCAGCAGCCTACGGGAGGCTCCGTACAATGAGCAGTTCTTC. Its protein product is CASSLREAPYNEQFF. Together with reference TRBV7-6 and TRBJ2-1, the CDR3 gives the full variable domain: GAGVSQSPRYKVTKRGQDVALRCDPISGHVSLYWYRQALGQGPEFLTYFNYEAQQDKSGLPNDRFSAERPEGSISTLTIQRTEQRDSAMYRCASSLREAPYNEQFFGPGTRLTVL.

This chain connects TRBV2 to TRBJ1-1, with D uncertain. Trimming took 5 bases from V and 5 from J, leaving 12 bases between them. The CDR3 consists of 13 residues. Germline loops: CDR1 SNHLY, CDR2 FYNNEI. The CDR3: CASSFRLQTEAFF. CDR3 nucleotide sequence: TGTGCCAGCAGTTTCAGATTACAGACTGAAGCTTTCTTT.

The sample holds a few counts of this clonotype. The chain carries TRBV20-1 and TRBJ2-5; TRBD1 matches at 9 bases. The J call is doubtful: the DNA matches TRBJ2-7 better. CDR3 length equals 15 residues. Germline V gives CDR1 DFQATT, CDR2 SNEGSKA (reference sequence). CDR3 in amino acids: CSARDRGQGAYEQYF. CDR3 nucleotide sequence: TGCAGTGCTAGAGATAGGGGACAGGGTGCCTACGAGCAGTACTTC.

CDR3 nucleotides: TGTGCCAGCAGCGTAGGAGGGGACCCCCGCTACGAGCAGTACTTC. Its translation is CASSVGGDPRYEQYF. The rearrangement uses TRBV9 and TRBJ2-7; D is possibly TRBD1 or TRBD2 (5 bases each). Germline V gene data show CDR1 as SGDLS and CDR2 as YYNGEE. Trimming shortened V by 0 bases and J by 3 bases, and 13 bases separated the two germline ends. The CDR3 runs 15 residues.

The chain has TRBV20-1 and TRBJ1-4; TRBD1 matches 9 bases. The CDR3 consists of 15 residues. CDR1 is DFQATT and CDR2 is SNEGSKA in the germline V gene (reference sequence). Losses at the gene ends were 0 bases for V and 8 bases for J; bases not matched to a gene: 7. Here the CDR3 reads CSARDPRTGEEKLFF. The CDR3 region has the DNA TGCAGTGCTAGAGACCCCCGGACAGGGGAGGAAAAACTGTTTTTT.

The chain has TRBV9 and TRBJ1-2; TRBD1 aligns across 7 bases. CDR3 length: 14 amino acids. CDR1 SGDLS and CDR2 YYNGEE come from the germline V gene. J gave up 5 bases and V 4 bases, and 8 bases lay outside the gene matches. The DNA for the CDR3 is TGTGCCAGCAGCCCCGGACAGGTCCTTTATGGCTACACCTTC. It yields the protein CASSPGQVLYGYTF.

This clonotype was seen more than once but under ten times. DNA of the CDR3: TGCGCCAGCAGTCTGGGGAGGGGACCATATGGCTACACCTTC. This encodes CASSLGRGPYGYTF. The chain uses TRBV5-1 and TRBJ1-2; a weak D match, TRBD1 (5 bases). The CDR3 is 14 amino acids. V lost 5 bases and J lost 5, with 16 bases in between. CDR1 and CDR2 (germline): SGHRS, YFSETQ.

Remarks on this clonotype: Relative to the germline gene, one junction end is altered; a read error may explain this. This chain uses TRBV6-6 with TRBJ2-6, with D hard to call. The CDR3 loop spans 15 amino acids. The V gene's germline CDR1 is MNHNY and CDR2 SVGAGI (reference sequence). CDR3: CASSPVGSGVNVLTF. The CDR3 DNA is TGTGCCAGCAGCCCGGTAGGCTCTGGGGTCAACGTCCTGACTTTC.

The CDR3 DNA reads as TGTGCCAGCAGCCCGCAGAGGGCTTACCAAGAGACCCAGTACTTC. It translates to CASSPQRAYQETQYF. The chain has TRBV7-8 and TRBJ2-5, with D tentatively TRBD2 (5 bases). Germline V gives CDR1 SGHVS, CDR2 FQNEAQ. The V end was cut by 5 bases, the J end by 0 bases, with 13 bases between. This CDR3 comprises 15 residues.

In its sample, this clonotype was seen once. The rearrangement joins TRBV20-1 to TRBJ2-7; 8 bases are a match to TRBD1. Germline lookup yields CDR1 DFQATT and CDR2 SNEGSKA (reference sequence). This CDR3 has 16 residues. With V trimmed by 1 base and J by 4 bases, 12 bases remained unmatched. The CDR3 region is CSARAYQDREEYEQYF. The DNA of the CDR3 is TGCAGTGCTAGAGCCTACCAGGACAGGGAAGAGTACGAGCAGTACTTC.